This entry describes one T cell receptor beta chain. What antigen it recognizes has not been identified. Base qualities are missing; no much larger clone stands one base away. From its cysteine to its phenylalanine, the CDR3 spans 15 amino acids. Kept here is only the CDR3 DNA, which spans 45 bases and is read in frame from base 1. The germline V end is reduced by 3 bases and the J end by 6 bases; junction bases left unmatched: 6. Per the germline V gene, SGHRS is the CDR1 and YFSETQ is the CDR2. The donors were people with melanoma. Libraries were constructed by the immunoSEQ multiplex PCR assay. Not all clones reach the TCRdb copy of this immuneACCESS table, which keeps in-frame sequences only. Checked studies attribute under half of the gap to unresolved V genes and leave the rest unexplained. The sample table holds 110,000 to 150,000 clones, of which nearly 95% were seen once. The top ten constitute about 1.6% of the sample.

The sample comes from a study of CD4+ T cells in melanoma (dated by TCRdb to the early 2020s). Regarding the complete study: The study investigated neoantigen-specific CD4+ T cells in human melanoma.

Study-level results and caveats: Neoantigen-specific CD4+ T cells were reported to be correlated with the function of CD8+ T cells, macrophages and B cells. Neoantigen-specific CD4+ T cells in melanoma were reported to show diverse differentiation states.

The rearranged chain carries TRBV5-1 and TRBJ1-2; 12 bases in the middle match TRBD1. The receptor's source is a human donor with melanoma. In nucleotide form, the sequence is TGCGCCAGCAGCTACCCGGGACAGGGGGCGGATGGCTACACCTTC. Its coded protein is CASSYPGQGADGYTF.